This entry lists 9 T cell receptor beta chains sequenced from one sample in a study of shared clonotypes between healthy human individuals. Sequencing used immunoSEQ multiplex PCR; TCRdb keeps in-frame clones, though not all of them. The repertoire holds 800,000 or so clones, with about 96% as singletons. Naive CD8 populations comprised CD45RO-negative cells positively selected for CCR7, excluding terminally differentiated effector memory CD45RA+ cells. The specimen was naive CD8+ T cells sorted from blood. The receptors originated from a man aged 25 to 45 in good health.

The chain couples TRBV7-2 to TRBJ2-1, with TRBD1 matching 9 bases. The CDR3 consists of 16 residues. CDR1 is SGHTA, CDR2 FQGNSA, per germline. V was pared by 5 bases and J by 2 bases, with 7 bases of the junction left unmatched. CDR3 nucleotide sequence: TGTGCCAGCAGCCGGGGACAGGGAAGAACCTACAATGAGCAGTTCTTC. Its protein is CASSRGQGRTYNEQFF.

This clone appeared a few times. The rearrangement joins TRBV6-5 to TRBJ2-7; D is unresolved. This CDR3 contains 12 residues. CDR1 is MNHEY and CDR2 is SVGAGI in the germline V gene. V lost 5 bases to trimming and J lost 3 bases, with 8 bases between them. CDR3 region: CASSDHDYEQYF. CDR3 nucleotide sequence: TGTGCCAGCAGTGACCACGACTACGAGCAGTACTTC.

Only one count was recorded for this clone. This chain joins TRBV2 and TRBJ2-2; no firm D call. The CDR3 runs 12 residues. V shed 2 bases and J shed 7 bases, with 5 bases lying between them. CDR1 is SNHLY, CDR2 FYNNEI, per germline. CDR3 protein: CASSESGGELFF. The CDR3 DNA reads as TGTGCCAGCAGTGAATCCGGCGGGGAGCTGTTTTTT.

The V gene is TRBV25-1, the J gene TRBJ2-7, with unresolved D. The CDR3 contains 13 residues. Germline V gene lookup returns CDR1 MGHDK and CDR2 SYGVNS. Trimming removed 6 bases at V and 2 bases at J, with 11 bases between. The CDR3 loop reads CASRQSEPYEQYF. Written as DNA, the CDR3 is TGTGCCAGCAGACAATCAGAGCCCTACGAGCAGTACTTC.

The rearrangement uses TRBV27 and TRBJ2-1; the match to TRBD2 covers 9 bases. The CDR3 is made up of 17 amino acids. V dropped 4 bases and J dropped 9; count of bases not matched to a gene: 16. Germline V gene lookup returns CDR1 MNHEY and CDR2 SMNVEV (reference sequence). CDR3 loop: CASSSLGGSSGVFEQFF. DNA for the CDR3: TGTGCCAGCAGTTCCCTGGGGGGGTCTAGCGGGGTTTTTGAGCAGTTCTTC.

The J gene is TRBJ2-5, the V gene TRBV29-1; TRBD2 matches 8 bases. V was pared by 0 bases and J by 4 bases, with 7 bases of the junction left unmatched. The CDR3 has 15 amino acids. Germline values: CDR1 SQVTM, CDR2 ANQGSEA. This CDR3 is CSVEEAGDNVETQYF. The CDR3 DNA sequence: TGCAGCGTTGAAGAAGCGGGAGATAACGTAGAGACCCAGTACTTC.

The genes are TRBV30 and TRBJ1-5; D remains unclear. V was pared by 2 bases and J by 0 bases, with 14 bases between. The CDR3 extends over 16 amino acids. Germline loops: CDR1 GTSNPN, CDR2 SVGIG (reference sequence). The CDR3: CAWSSLGPYSNQPQHF. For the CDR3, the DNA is TGTGCCTGGAGTAGTTTAGGTCCTTATAGCAATCAGCCCCAGCATTTT.

The CDR3 DNA sequence: TGTGCCAGTAGTATAGACAGGGGTGGCTACAATGAGCAGTTCTTC. It codes for CASSIDRGGYNEQFF. The chain employs TRBV19 and TRBJ2-1; D is perhaps TRBD1 (6 bases). The germline V gene has CDR1 LNHDA and CDR2 SQIVND (reference sequence). This CDR3 has 15 residues. Trimming took 0 bases from V and 3 from J, leaving 9 bases between them. The full variable domain, in which reference TRBV19 and TRBJ2-1 provide the parts outside the CDR3, is DGGITQSPKYLFRKEGQNVTLSCEQNLNHDAMYWYRQDPGQGLRLIYYSQIVNDFQKGDIAEGYSVSREKKESFPLTVTSAQKNPTAFYLCASSIDRGGYNEQFFGPGTRLTVL.

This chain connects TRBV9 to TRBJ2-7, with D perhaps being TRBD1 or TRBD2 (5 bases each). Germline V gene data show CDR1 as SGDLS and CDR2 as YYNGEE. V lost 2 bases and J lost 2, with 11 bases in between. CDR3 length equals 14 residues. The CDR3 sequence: CASSVSDSTYEQYF. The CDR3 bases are TGTGCCAGCAGCGTTAGCGACAGTACCTACGAGCAGTACTTC. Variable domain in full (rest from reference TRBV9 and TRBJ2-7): DSGVTQTPKHLITATGQRVTLRCSPRSGDLSVYWYQQSLDQGLQFLIQYYNGEERAKGNILERFSAQQFPDLHSELNLSSLELGDSALYFCASSVSDSTYEQYFGPGTRLTVT.